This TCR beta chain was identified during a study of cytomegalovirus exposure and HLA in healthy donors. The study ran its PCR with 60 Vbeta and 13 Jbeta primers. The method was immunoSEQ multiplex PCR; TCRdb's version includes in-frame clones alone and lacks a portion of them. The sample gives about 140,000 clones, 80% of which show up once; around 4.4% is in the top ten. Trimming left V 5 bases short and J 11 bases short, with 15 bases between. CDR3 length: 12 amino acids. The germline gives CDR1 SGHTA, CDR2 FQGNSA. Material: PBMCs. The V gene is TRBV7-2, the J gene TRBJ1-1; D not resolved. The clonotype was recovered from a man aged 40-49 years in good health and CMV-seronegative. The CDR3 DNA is TGTGCCAGCAGCCTCCCCAACCTCGGGGCTTTCTTT. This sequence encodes CASSLPNLGAFF.